The 22 T cell receptor beta chains listed next were all sequenced from one sample in a study of cytomegalovirus exposure and HLA in healthy donors. 60 Vbeta and 13 Jbeta primers were used in PCR. Sequencing was performed with immunoSEQ multiplex PCR; in TCRdb, only in-frame clones are kept and a portion is missing. The data show approximately 160,000 clones, about four fifths seen once. Sequencing input: PBMCs. The receptor set was obtained from a girl under 18 in good health and CMV-seropositive.

V gene TRBV5-1 combines with J gene TRBJ2-7, with 8 bases that match TRBD2. The V gene's germline CDR1 is SGHRS and CDR2 YFSETQ. The trim removed 4 bases at V and 1 base at J, leaving 7 bases unmatched. CDR3 size: 15 residues. This CDR3 reads CASSASGSRSYEQYF. CDR3 bases: TGCGCCAGCAGCGCCAGCGGGAGTAGGTCCTACGAGCAGTACTTC.

This rearrangement joins TRBV5-4 to TRBJ2-5; D unresolved. The CDR3 loop spans 16 amino acids. V dropped 2 bases and J dropped 3 bases, with 17 bases sitting between them. Germline CDR1 SGHNT, CDR2 YYREEE (reference sequence). CDR3 protein: CASSFDPWNGEETQYF. CDR3 nucleotide sequence: TGTGCCAGCAGCTTTGACCCCTGGAACGGAGAAGAGACCCAGTACTTC. The full variable domain, in which reference TRBV5-4 and TRBJ2-5 provide the parts outside the CDR3, is ETGVTQSPTHLIKTRGQQVTLRCSSQSGHNTVSWYQQALGQGPQFIFQYYREEENGRGNFPPRFSGLQFPNYSSELNVNALELDDSALYLCASSFDPWNGEETQYFGPGTRLLVL.

The rearrangement links TRBV6-5 to TRBJ2-3; 8 nucleotides agree with TRBD1. The J segment lost 5 bases and the V segment lost 5 bases, leaving 6 bases of the junction unmatched. Germline-derived CDR1 and CDR2 are MNHEY and SVGAGI. The CDR3 spans 14 residues. CDR3: CASSVRGQVDTQYF. DNA for the CDR3: TGTGCCAGCAGTGTCAGGGGGCAGGTAGATACGCAGTATTTT.

The rearrangement links TRBV14 to TRBJ1-1; D is undetermined. Deletions cut 0 bases from V and 2 bases from J, with 10 bases between. Germline CDR1 and CDR2: SGHDN and FVKESK. CDR3 length: 15 residues. CDR3 loop: CASSQEDGLNTEAFF. Here the CDR3 DNA reads TGTGCCAGCAGCCAAGAAGATGGCTTAAACACTGAAGCTTTCTTT.

The genes are TRBV6-6 and TRBJ1-4; 8 bases match TRBD1. This CDR3 is 16 amino acids long. Germline trimming cut 2 bases from V and 8 bases from J; bases unmatched to any gene: 10. Germline CDR1 and CDR2: MNHNY and SVGAGI (reference sequence). CDR3 nucleotides: TGTGCCAGCAGTTACGCCGACAGGGGCCCCTGGGAAAAACTGTTTTTT. This codes for CASSYADRGPWEKLFF.

The chain joins TRBV18 to TRBJ2-7; TRBD1 matches 7 bases. The CDR3 sequence is 14 residues long. Germline CDR1 KGHSH, CDR2 LQKENI. The junction had 4 bases not matched to a gene; V was cut back by 4 bases and J by 1 base. Here the CDR3 reads CASSRTDRSYEQYF. The DNA for the CDR3 is TGTGCCAGCTCACGGACGGACAGGTCCTACGAGCAGTACTTC.

V and J are TRBV5-1 and TRBJ2-1; the D gene is possibly TRBD2 (6 bases). The germline CDR1 and CDR2 sequences are SGHRS and YFSETQ. V was pared by 2 bases and J by 7 bases, with 7 bases between. This CDR3 has 12 residues. The CDR3 region has the DNA TGCGCCAGCAGCTTTCGGGAGAATGAGCAGTTCTTC. It codes for CASSFRENEQFF.

The chain couples TRBV7-2 to TRBJ2-7, with TRBD1 identical over 7 bases. V trimming: 5 bases; J trimming: 4 bases; junction bases outside the gene matches: 8. The CDR3 is 14 amino acids. The germline gives CDR1 SGHTA, CDR2 FQGNSA. CDR3 region: CASSIHLRGYEQYF. The CDR3 nucleotides read TGTGCCAGCAGCATTCACCTCAGGGGGTACGAGCAGTACTTC.

The J gene is TRBJ2-7, the V gene TRBV10-3; 7 nucleotides line up with TRBD2. V shed 2 bases and J 6 bases; nucleotides not matched to a gene: 1. Germline CDR1 ENHRY, CDR2 SYGVKD. The CDR3 consists of 12 residues. CDR3 protein: CAISEPSGEQYF. The CDR3 nucleotides read TGTGCCATCAGTGAGCCTAGCGGCGAGCAGTACTTC.

This clone was detected once. The V call is TRBV7-9, the J call TRBJ2-7, with a possible D match to TRBD2 (6 bases). Germline V gene lookup returns CDR1 SEHNR and CDR2 FQNEAQ (reference sequence). The CDR3 spans 12 residues. V was trimmed by 6 bases and J by 4 bases, leaving 10 bases between them. This CDR3 is CASRLGGYEQYF. DNA of the CDR3: TGTGCCAGCAGACTGGGGGGTTACGAGCAGTACTTC.

This clone has only a few counts. This chain's CDR3 is CASTPDRTGRYEQYF. The CDR3 DNA reads as TGCGCCAGCACCCCGGATAGGACAGGGCGCTACGAGCAGTACTTC. The genes are TRBV23-1 and TRBJ2-7, with 8 bases fitting TRBD1. TRBV23-1 is an ORF, with its function uncertain. The CDR3 loop spans 15 amino acids. The V gene end was trimmed by 7 bases and the J gene end by 3 bases; junction bases not matched to a gene: 11.

The chain carries TRBV5-6 and TRBJ2-3, with D unclear. Deletions cut 2 bases from V and 2 bases from J, with 12 bases between. Germline V lookup: CDR1 SGHDT, CDR2 YYEEEE. The CDR3 loop spans 15 amino acids. The CDR3 DNA is TGTGCCAGCAGCTTCCGGGTCCAATTCACAGATACGCAGTATTTT. Its protein product is CASSFRVQFTDTQYF.

The V call is TRBV7-9, the J call TRBJ2-7; 11 nucleotides match TRBD2. The junction had 13 bases not matched to a gene; V was cut back by 5 bases and J by 7 bases. Germline CDR1 reads SEHNR; CDR2 reads FQNEAQ (reference sequence). This CDR3 is 16 amino acids long. CDR3 protein: CASSEGLAALVGEQYF. In nucleotides, the CDR3 is TGTGCCAGCAGCGAGGGACTAGCGGCTCTGGTGGGTGAGCAGTACTTC.

The sample holds a few counts of this clone. Other DNA sequences in this sample translate to the same CDR3. The chain combines TRBV30 with TRBJ2-7; tentative D call: TRBD1 (5 bases). Trimming took off 1 base at V and 9 bases at J, with 13 bases between the two ends. This CDR3 is built from 12 residues. Germline CDR1 reads GTSNPN; CDR2 reads SVGIG (reference sequence). CDR3 nucleotide sequence: TGTGCCTGGAGTGCGACGGCTCAGGGGCAGTACTTC. Its translation: CAWSATAQGQYF.

This chain links TRBV5-1 with TRBJ2-5, with 10 bases lining up with TRBD2. Germline V gene data show CDR1 as SGHRS and CDR2 as YFSETQ. J lost 3 bases, V lost 4 bases, and 6 bases had no gene match. This CDR3 has 15 residues. CDR3 DNA sequence: TGCGCCAGCAGCCATCGGACTAGCGGAGAAGAGACCCAGTACTTC. This sequence encodes CASSHRTSGEETQYF.

The chain couples TRBV10-3 to TRBJ1-6, with D possibly TRBD1 on 5 matching bases. V was clipped by 5 bases and J by 0 bases, with 11 bases between them. CDR3 length: 16 amino acids. Germline V gene data show CDR1 as ENHRY and CDR2 as SYGVKD. The CDR3: CAISIQDPSYNSPLHF. In nucleotides, the CDR3 is TGTGCCATCAGTATACAGGACCCCTCCTATAATTCACCCCTCCACTTT.

The V and J genes are TRBV27 and TRBJ1-2; 7 nucleotides align to TRBD1. Germline CDR1 and CDR2: MNHEY and SMNVEV (reference sequence). The CDR3 runs to 15 residues. J was trimmed by 1 base and V by 3 bases; bases with no gene match: 5. The CDR3 nucleotides are TGTGCCAGCAGTTTCCGGGACAGACTTAACTATGGCTACACCTTC. Its translation: CASSFRDRLNYGYTF.

The chain employs TRBV28 and TRBJ1-4; D is unclear. CDR3 length: 15 amino acids. Germline-derived CDR1 and CDR2 are MDHEN and SYDVKM. V lost 4 bases and J lost 4, with 13 bases in between. CDR3 coding DNA: TGTGCCAGCAGTTCTAGTGGGAGGCATAATGAAAAACTGTTTTTT. This gives the protein CASSSSGRHNEKLFF.

The J gene is TRBJ1-3, the V gene TRBV11-3; D possibly corresponds to TRBD1 (6 bases). The CDR3 contains 13 residues. Germline assignment: CDR1 SGHNT and CDR2 YENEEA. The V end lost 6 bases, the J end lost 9 bases, and 15 bases lay between the germline ends. In nucleotides, the CDR3 is TGTGCCAGCAGGGGGGGGCCCCAGCGCACCATATATTTT. This encodes CASRGGPQRTIYF. The variable domain in full, with the rest retrieved from reference TRBV11-3 and TRBJ1-3, is EAGVVQSPRYKIIEKKQPVAFWCNPISGHNTLYWYLQNLGQGPELLIRYENEEAVDDSQLPKDRFSAERLKGVDSTLKIQPAELGDSAVYLCASRGGPQRTIYFGEGSWLTVV.

This clone was counted once. This rearrangement joins TRBV6-6 to TRBJ2-7; 8 nucleotides agree with TRBD1. Germline CDR1 and CDR2: MNHNY and SVGAGI (reference sequence). V gave up 4 bases and J gave up 5 bases; unmatched junction bases: 7. The CDR3 totals 14 residues. CDR3: CASSSPGTGHEQYF. DNA of the CDR3: TGTGCCAGCAGTTCCCCCGGGACAGGCCACGAGCAGTACTTC.

The genes are TRBV6-1 and TRBJ2-1; 8 bases fit TRBD2. This CDR3 region has 13 residues. The J segment lost 6 bases and the V segment lost 4 bases, leaving 2 bases of the junction unmatched. The germline CDR1 and CDR2 sequences are MNHNS and SASEGT. The CDR3 region has the DNA TGTGCCAGCAGTGCGGGGGGGGTCAATGAGCAGTTCTTC. Translated, it gives CASSAGGVNEQFF.

This sequence joins TRBV6-5 and TRBJ2-3, with 11 bases lining up with TRBD2. The J segment lost 3 bases and the V segment lost 5 bases, leaving 4 bases of the junction unmatched. The CDR3 extends over 15 amino acids. Germline lookup yields CDR1 MNHEY and CDR2 SVGAGI. The CDR3 reads CASSIAGGPTDTQYF. CDR3 nucleotide sequence: TGTGCCAGCAGTATAGCGGGGGGGCCGACAGATACGCAGTATTTT.